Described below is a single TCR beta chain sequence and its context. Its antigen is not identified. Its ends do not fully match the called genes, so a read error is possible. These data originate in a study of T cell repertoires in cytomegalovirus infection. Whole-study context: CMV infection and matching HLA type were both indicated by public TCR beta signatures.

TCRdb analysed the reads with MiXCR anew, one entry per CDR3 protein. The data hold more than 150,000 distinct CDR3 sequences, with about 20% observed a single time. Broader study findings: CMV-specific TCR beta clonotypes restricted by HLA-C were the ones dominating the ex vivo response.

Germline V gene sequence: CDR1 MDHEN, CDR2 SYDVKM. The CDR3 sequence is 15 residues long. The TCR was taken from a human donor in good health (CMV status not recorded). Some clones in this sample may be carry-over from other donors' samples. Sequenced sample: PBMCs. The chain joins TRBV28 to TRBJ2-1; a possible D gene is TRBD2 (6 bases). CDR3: CASKPPSESYNEQLF. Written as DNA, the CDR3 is TGTGCCAGCAAGCCACCTAGCGAATCCTACAATGAGCAGCTCTTC.